The 21 T cell receptor beta chains listed next were all sequenced from one sample in a study of T cells in Graves' hyperthyroidism and ophthalmopathy. What was amplified from RNA transcripts were TCR beta CDR3 regions. First-round RT-PCR with HTBI primers amplified the TCR CDR3 region. TCRdb reprocessed the multiplex PCR reads via MiXCR and lists one record per CDR3 protein. This sample has approximately 700,000 distinct CDR3 sequences, with just under 45% found just once. The sequenced material came from peripheral blood or thyroid tissue (not recorded which). All receptors derive from an adult man with Graves' disease, either hyperthyroidism or ophthalmopathy (not recorded which).

This clonotype has a count of ten or more. Written as DNA, the CDR3 is TGTGCCAGCAGCTTAGAGGCCAGAGGGGAGACCCAGTACTTC. Its translation is CASSLEARGETQYF. This chain uses TRBV7-6 with TRBJ2-5; a weak D match, TRBD2 (5 bases). Germline loops: CDR1 SGHVS, CDR2 FNYEAQ. The CDR3 sequence is 14 residues long. Trimming took off 1 base at V and 5 bases at J, with 11 bases between the two ends.

This clonotype has ten or more counts. The chain is built from TRBV7-3 and TRBJ2-7; D possibly corresponds to TRBD1 (6 bases). Trimming left V 5 bases short and J 3 bases short, with 14 bases between. The CDR3 runs 14 residues. Germline-derived CDR1 and CDR2 are SGHTA and FQGTGA. In DNA, the CDR3 is TGTGCCAGCAGCGAGTGGGGGCAGAGCTACGAGCAGTACTTC. This translates into CASSEWGQSYEQYF.

This clonotype was seen a few times. The J gene is TRBJ1-1, the V gene TRBV20-1, with D uncertain. CDR3 size: 13 residues. Trimming removed 0 bases from V and 1 base from J, with 6 bases in between. The germline V gene encodes CDR1 DFQATT and CDR2 SNEGSKA (reference sequence). This chain's CDR3 is CSARDWKNTEAFF. The CDR3 nucleotides are TGCAGTGCTAGAGATTGGAAGAACACTGAAGCTTTCTTT.

The genes are TRBV2 and TRBJ2-7; D remains ambiguous. Germline values: CDR1 SNHLY, CDR2 FYNNEI. The V end lost 10 bases, the J end lost 2 bases, and 18 bases lay between the germline ends. The length of the CDR3 is 14 residues. The CDR3 DNA reads TGTGCCATCAGCCCGGTTAGGGCCGCCTACGAGCAGTACTTC. It is translated as CAISPVRAAYEQYF.

This clonotype was seen only a few times. The chain employs TRBV20-1 and TRBJ2-7, with 7 bases matching TRBD2. The CDR3 totals 13 residues. V shed 2 bases and J 1 base; nucleotides not matched to a gene: 2. Germline CDR1 reads DFQATT; CDR2 reads SNEGSKA (reference sequence). This CDR3 is CSARWGGSYEQYF. In DNA form, the CDR3 reads TGCAGTGCTAGATGGGGGGGTTCCTACGAGCAGTACTTC.

This clonotype has a single count. Just one base apart from a much larger clone, this may be a read error. V and J are TRBV28 and TRBJ1-2; a possible D gene is TRBD1 (5 bases). The CDR3 length is 13 residues. Per the germline V gene, CDR1 is MDHEN and CDR2 is SYDVKM. This CDR3 is CASSLQGTGGYAF. The CDR3 region has the DNA TGTGCCAGCAGTTTACAGGGTACGGGCGGCTACGCCTTC.

The gene calls are TRBV2 and TRBJ2-5; possibly TRBD2 for D (6 bases). V lost 5 bases, J lost 5 bases, and 15 bases lay in between. Germline CDR1 reads SNHLY; CDR2 reads FYNNEI. The CDR3 covers 14 residues. This chain's CDR3 is CASSYSKAGETQYF. In DNA form, the CDR3 reads TGTGCCAGCAGTTACTCGAAGGCGGGGGAGACCCAGTACTTC.

The chain links TRBV20-1 to TRBJ1-4; weak D call: TRBD1 (5 bases). Trimming removed 0 bases at V and 16 bases at J, with 12 bases between. Germline V gene lookup returns CDR1 DFQATT and CDR2 SNEGSKA (reference sequence). The CDR3 covers 11 residues. CDR3 sequence (DNA): TGCAGTGCTAGAGAGGGAGGGGACGGGTTTTTT. Its protein product is CSAREGGDGFF.

This chain links TRBV2 with TRBJ1-2; 7 nucleotides align to TRBD1. The CDR3 sequence is 14 residues long. The junction had 5 bases not matched to a gene; V was cut back by 7 bases and J by 0 bases. Germline CDR1 SNHLY, CDR2 FYNNEI. Here the CDR3 reads CASTDRLANYGYTF. The CDR3 DNA reads TGTGCCAGCACGGACAGGCTAGCTAACTATGGCTACACCTTC.

This rearrangement joins TRBV2 to TRBJ1-1, with 7 bases lining up with TRBD1. Trimming took 6 bases from V and 2 from J; bases not matched to a gene: 12. The germline gives CDR1 SNHLY, CDR2 FYNNEI. CDR3 size: 16 residues. Written as DNA, the CDR3 is TGTGCCAGCAGGAAAAGTTTGGGACAGCTAAACACTGAAGCTTTCTTT. It translates to CASRKSLGQLNTEAFF.

This rearrangement joins TRBV5-1 to TRBJ1-1, with D uncertain. Trimming cost V 6 bases and J 1 base, with 16 bases left between them. CDR3 length: 15 amino acids. CDR1 SGHRS and CDR2 YFSETQ come from the germline V gene. CDR3 region: CASKDSGLTNTEAFF. The CDR3 nucleotides read TGCGCCAGCAAGGACTCGGGCTTAACGAACACTGAAGCTTTCTTT.

Only a few counts were recorded for this clonotype. V gene TRBV6-6 combines with J gene TRBJ1-2; 7 nucleotides line up with TRBD1. This CDR3 contains 13 residues. Germline loops: CDR1 MNHNY, CDR2 SVGAGI (reference sequence). The J segment lost 4 bases and the V segment lost 7 bases, leaving 6 bases of the junction unmatched. CDR3 nucleotide sequence: TGTGCCAGCACCGAGGACAGGTTCTATGGCTACACCTTC. Amino acid sequence: CASTEDRFYGYTF.

V is TRBV20-1 and J is TRBJ2-6, with D possibly matching TRBD2 (6 bases). V was clipped by 4 bases and J by 4 bases, with 14 bases between them. The CDR3 has 15 amino acids. Germline V gene lookup returns CDR1 DFQATT and CDR2 SNEGSKA (reference sequence). CDR3 coding DNA: TGCAGTGCTACCACAAGGGAGGCGGGGGCCAACGTCCTGACTTTC. Encoded protein: CSATTREAGANVLTF.

This chain joins TRBV15 and TRBJ2-3, with D uncertain. Germline V gene sequence: CDR1 LNHNV, CDR2 YYDKDF (reference sequence). The CDR3 has 15 amino acids. V lost 0 bases and J lost 0, with 7 bases in between. CDR3 loop: CATSRDPRSTDTQYF. The CDR3 DNA follows: TGTGCCACCAGCAGAGATCCCCGGAGCACAGATACGCAGTATTTT.

Of note for this clonotype: A clone one base away is much larger, so this may be a read error. The chain links TRBV29-1 to TRBJ1-1; D is unresolved. V was pared by 5 bases and J by 0 bases, with 10 bases between. Germline values: CDR1 SQVTM, CDR2 ANQGSEA. CDR3 length: 13 residues. This CDR3 reads CSVSIGMNTEAFF. CDR3 in DNA: TGCAGCGTTTCGATTGGGATGAACACTGAAGCTTTCTTT. The variable domain in full, completed from reference TRBV29-1 and TRBJ1-1, reads SAVISQKPSRDICQRGTSLTIQCQVDSQVTMMFWYRQQPGQSLTLIATANQGSEATYESGFVIDKFPISRPNLTFSTLTVSNMSPEDSSIYLCSVSIGMNTEAFFGQGTRLTVV.

The chain links TRBV12-3 or TRBV12-4 to TRBJ2-7; possibly TRBD1 for D (6 bases). The CDR3 runs 14 residues. V shed 6 bases and J shed 6 bases, with 18 bases lying between them. CDR3 protein: CASSFLQGTSEQYF. For the CDR3, the DNA is TGTGCCAGCAGCTTTCTACAGGGTACGAGCGAGCAGTACTTC.

Concerning this clonotype: The CDR3 carries no conserved terminal phenylalanine or tryptophan, so it likely arises from a read error. V gene TRBV6-1 combines with J gene TRBJ2-7, with 7 bases identical to TRBD1. Trimming cost V 3 bases and J 0 bases; bases outside gene matches: 2. This CDR3 spans 14 amino acids. The germline CDR1 and CDR2 sequences are MNHNS and SASEGT. Here the CDR3 reads CASSDRDSSYEQYL. In DNA, the CDR3 is TGTGCCAGCAGTGACCGGGACAGCTCCTACGAGCAGTACCTC.

This clonotype was seen a handful of times. The rearrangement links TRBV20-1 to TRBJ2-7; TRBD2 matches 8 bases. J lost 7 bases, V lost 1 base, and 15 bases had no gene match. Germline values: CDR1 DFQATT, CDR2 SNEGSKA (reference sequence). This CDR3 is built from 16 residues. CDR3: CSARGGPAGVAGEQYF. The CDR3 nucleotides are TGCAGTGCTAGAGGAGGTCCAGCGGGAGTTGCGGGGGAGCAGTACTTC.

The chain employs TRBV25-1 and TRBJ2-2; 8 nucleotides agree with TRBD2. The V gene's germline CDR1 is MGHDK and CDR2 SYGVNS. The CDR3 covers 15 residues. The chain's CDR3 is CARPLGLENTGELFF. CDR3 coding DNA: TGTGCTAGACCCCTGGGACTAGAGAACACCGGGGAGCTGTTTTTT.

This chain uses TRBV29-1 with TRBJ2-7; 7 nucleotides align to TRBD1. CDR3 length: 12 residues. V shed 8 bases and J 4 bases; nucleotides not matched to a gene: 8. CDR1 and CDR2 from the germline V gene are SQVTM and ANQGSEA. In DNA form, the CDR3 reads TGCAGCAGCACGACAGGGAGTTACGAGCAGTACTTC. Its protein is CSSTTGSYEQYF.

This sequence joins TRBV7-9 and TRBJ2-7; TRBD1 aligns across 10 bases. Germline CDR1 is SEHNR and CDR2 is FQNEAQ (reference sequence). Trimming at V came to 5 bases and at J to 5 bases, leaving 24 bases not matched to a gene. The CDR3 contains 20 residues. CDR3 region: CASSGQSDPGTGEIRDEQYF. The DNA of the CDR3 is TGTGCCAGCAGCGGACAAAGCGATCCTGGGACAGGGGAGATTAGGGACGAGCAGTACTTC.